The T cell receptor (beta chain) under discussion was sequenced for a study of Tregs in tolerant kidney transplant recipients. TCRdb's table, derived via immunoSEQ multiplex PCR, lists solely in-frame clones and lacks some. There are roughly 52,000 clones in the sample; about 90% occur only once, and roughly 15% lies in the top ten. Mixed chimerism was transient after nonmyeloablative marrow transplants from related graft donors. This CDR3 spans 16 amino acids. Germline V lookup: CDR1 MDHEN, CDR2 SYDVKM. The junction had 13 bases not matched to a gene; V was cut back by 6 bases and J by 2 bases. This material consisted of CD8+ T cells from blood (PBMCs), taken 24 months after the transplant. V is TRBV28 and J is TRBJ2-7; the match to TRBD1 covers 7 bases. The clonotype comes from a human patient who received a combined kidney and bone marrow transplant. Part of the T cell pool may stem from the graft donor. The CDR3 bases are TGTGCCAGCAGGGAACTTCAGGGGGATTCCCCCTACGAGCAGTACTTC. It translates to CASRELQGDSPYEQYF.